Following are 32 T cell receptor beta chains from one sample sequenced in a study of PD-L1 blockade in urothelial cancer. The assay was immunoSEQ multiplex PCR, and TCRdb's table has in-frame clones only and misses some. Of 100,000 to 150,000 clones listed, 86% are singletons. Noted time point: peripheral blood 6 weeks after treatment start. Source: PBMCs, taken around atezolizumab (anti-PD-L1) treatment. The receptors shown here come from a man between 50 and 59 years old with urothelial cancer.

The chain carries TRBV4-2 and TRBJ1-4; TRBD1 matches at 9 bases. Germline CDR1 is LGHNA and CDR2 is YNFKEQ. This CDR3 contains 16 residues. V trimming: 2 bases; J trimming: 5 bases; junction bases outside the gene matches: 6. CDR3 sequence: CASSQNTGTGNEKLFF. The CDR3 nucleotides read TGTGCCAGCAGCCAAAACACCGGGACAGGGAATGAAAAACTGTTTTTT.

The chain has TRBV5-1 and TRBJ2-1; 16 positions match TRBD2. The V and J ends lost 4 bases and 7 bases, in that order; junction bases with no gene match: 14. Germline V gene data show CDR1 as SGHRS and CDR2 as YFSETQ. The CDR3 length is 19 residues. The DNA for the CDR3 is TGCGCCAGCAGCAAGGGACTAGCGGGAGGGGGACCCCCCCGTAATGAGCAGTTCTTC. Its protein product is CASSKGLAGGGPPRNEQFF.

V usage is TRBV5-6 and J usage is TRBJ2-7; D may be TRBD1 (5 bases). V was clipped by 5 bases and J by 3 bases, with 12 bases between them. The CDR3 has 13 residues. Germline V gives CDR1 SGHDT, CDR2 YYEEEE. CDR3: CASRDGQHYEQYF. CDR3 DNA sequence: TGTGCCAGCAGGGACGGACAACACTACGAGCAGTACTTC.

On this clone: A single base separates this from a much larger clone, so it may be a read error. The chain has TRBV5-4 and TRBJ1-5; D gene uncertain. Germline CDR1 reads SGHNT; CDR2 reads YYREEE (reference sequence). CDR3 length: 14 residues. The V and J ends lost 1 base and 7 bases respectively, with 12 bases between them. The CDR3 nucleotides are TGTGCCAGCAGCTTGATCGGGAACGGGCAGCCCCAGCATTTT. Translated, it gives CASSLIGNGQPQHF.

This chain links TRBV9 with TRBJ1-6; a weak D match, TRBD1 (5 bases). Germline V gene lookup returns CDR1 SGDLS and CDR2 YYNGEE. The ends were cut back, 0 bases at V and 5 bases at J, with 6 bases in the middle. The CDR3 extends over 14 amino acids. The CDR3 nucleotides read TGTGCCAGCAGCGTAGGACAGAATAATTCACCCCTCCACTTT. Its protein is CASSVGQNNSPLHF. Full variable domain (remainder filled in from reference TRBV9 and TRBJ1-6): DSGVTQTPKHLITATGQRVTLRCSPRSGDLSVYWYQQSLDQGLQFLIQYYNGEERAKGNILERFSAQQFPDLHSELNLSSLELGDSALYFCASSVGQNNSPLHFGNGTRLTVT.

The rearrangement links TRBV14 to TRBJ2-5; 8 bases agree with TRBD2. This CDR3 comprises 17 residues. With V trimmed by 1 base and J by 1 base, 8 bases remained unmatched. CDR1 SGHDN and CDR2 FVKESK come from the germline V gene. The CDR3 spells CASSQAKGLAGQETQYF. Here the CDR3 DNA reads TGTGCCAGCAGCCAAGCCAAAGGGCTAGCGGGCCAAGAGACCCAGTACTTC.

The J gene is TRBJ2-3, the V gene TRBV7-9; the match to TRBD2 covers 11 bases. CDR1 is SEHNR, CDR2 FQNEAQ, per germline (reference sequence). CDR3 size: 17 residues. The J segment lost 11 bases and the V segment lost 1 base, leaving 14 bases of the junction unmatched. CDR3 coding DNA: TGTGCCAGCAGCTTAGATTATTTAGCGGGAGGGCCCGTTGGGCAGTATTTT. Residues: CASSLDYLAGGPVGQYF.

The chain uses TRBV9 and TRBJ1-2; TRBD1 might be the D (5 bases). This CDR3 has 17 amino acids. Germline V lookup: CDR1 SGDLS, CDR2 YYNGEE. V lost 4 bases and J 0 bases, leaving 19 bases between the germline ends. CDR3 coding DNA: TGTGCCAGCAGCAGAGACAGTACCAGTCTTACTAACTATGGCTACACCTTC. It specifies CASSRDSTSLTNYGYTF.

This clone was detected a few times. CDR3: CASRPTHSSGRREQFF. In DNA form, the CDR3 reads TGCGCCAGCCGACCGACTCACTCTAGCGGGAGGAGGGAGCAGTTCTTC. The chain recombines TRBV5-1 with TRBJ2-1, with 11 bases that match TRBD2. The V and J ends lost 7 bases and 10 bases, in that order; junction bases with no gene match: 16. CDR1 is SGHRS, CDR2 YFSETQ, per germline. This CDR3 contains 16 residues.

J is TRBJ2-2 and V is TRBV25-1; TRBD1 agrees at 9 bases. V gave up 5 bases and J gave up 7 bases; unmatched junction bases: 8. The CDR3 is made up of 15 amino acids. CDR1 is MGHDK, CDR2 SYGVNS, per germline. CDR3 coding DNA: TGTGCCAGCAGTAGGACAGGGGTCGATGGCGGGGAGCTGTTTTTT. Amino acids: CASSRTGVDGGELFF.

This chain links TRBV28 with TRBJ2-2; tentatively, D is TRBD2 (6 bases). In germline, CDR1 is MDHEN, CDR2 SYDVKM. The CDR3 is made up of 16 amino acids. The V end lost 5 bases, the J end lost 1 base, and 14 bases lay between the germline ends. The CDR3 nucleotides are TGTGCCAGCAGTGCATCGGGACTGGTGAACACCGGGGAGCTGTTTTTT. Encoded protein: CASSASGLVNTGELFF.

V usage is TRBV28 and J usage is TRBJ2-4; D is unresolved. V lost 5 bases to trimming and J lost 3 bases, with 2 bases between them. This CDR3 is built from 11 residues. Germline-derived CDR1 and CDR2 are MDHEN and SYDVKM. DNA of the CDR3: TGTGCCAGCAGTCGCAAAAACATTCAGTACTTC. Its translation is CASSRKNIQYF.

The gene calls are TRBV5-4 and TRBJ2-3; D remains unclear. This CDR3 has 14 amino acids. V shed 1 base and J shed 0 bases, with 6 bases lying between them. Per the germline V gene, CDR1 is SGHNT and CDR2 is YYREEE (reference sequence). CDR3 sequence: CASSLYSSTDTQYF. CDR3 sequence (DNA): TGTGCCAGCAGCTTGTATTCTAGCACAGATACGCAGTATTTT.

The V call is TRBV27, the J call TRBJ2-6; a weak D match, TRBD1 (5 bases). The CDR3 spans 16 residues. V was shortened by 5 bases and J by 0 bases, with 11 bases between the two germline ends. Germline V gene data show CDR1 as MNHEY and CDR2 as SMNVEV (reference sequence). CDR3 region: CASSVGVNSGANVLTF. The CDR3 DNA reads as TGTGCCAGCAGTGTAGGGGTCAACTCTGGGGCCAACGTCCTGACTTTC.

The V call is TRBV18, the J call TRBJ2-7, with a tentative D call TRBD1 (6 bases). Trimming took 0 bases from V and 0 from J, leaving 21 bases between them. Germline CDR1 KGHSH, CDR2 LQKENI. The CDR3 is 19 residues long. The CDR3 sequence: CASSPPTDSALQGSYEQYF. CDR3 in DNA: TGTGCCAGCTCACCACCGACGGACTCCGCGTTACAGGGCTCCTACGAGCAGTACTTC.

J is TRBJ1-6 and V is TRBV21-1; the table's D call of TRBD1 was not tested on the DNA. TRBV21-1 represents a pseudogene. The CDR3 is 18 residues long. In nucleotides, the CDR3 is TGTGCCAGCGAGACGGGCAGGGGGCCTGATTCATATAATTCACCCCTCCACTTT. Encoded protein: CASETGRGPDSYNSPLHF.

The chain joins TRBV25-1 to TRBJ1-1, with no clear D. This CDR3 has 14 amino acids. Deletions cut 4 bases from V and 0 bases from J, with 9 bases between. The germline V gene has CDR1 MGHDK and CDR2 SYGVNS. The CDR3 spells CASSGSQMNTEAFF. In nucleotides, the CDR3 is TGTGCCAGCAGTGGGTCACAGATGAACACTGAAGCTTTCTTT.

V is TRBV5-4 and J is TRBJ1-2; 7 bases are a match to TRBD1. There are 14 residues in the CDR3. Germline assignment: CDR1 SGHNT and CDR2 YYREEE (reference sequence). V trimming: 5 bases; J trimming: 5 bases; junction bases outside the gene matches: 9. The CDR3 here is CASRQGTDPYGYTF. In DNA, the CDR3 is TGTGCCAGCAGACAGGGGACAGACCCTTATGGCTACACCTTC.

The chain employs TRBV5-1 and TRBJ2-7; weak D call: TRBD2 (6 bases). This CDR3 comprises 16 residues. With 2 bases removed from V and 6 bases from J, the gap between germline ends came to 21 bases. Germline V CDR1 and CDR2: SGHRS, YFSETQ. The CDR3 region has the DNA TGCGCCAGCAGCTTATCTGGGACGGGTTTCGGGGGCGAGCAGTACTTC. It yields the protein CASSLSGTGFGGEQYF.

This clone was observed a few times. CDR3 coding DNA: TGTGCCAGCTCACCACGGCACGTCCTTAATTCACCCCTCCACTTT. Encoded protein: CASSPRHVLNSPLHF. The J gene is TRBJ1-6, the V gene TRBV18; D gene unclear. The CDR3 is made up of 15 amino acids. CDR1 KGHSH and CDR2 LQKENI come from the germline V gene. With 1 base removed from V and 6 bases from J, the gap between germline ends came to 10 bases.

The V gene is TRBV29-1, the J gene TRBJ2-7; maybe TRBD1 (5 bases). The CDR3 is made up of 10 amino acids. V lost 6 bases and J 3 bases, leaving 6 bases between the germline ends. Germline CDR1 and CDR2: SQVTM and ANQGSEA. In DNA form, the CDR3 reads TGCAGCGTCAGGGACTACGAGCAGTACTTC. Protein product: CSVRDYEQYF.

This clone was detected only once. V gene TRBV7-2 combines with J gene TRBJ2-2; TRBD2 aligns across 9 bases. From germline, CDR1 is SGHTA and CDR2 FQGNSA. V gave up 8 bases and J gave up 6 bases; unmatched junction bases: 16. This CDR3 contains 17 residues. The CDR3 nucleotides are TGTGCCAGCGGACGGGGAGGCGGGAGGGCCCTCGCCGGGGAGCTGTTTTTT. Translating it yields CASGRGGGRALAGELFF.

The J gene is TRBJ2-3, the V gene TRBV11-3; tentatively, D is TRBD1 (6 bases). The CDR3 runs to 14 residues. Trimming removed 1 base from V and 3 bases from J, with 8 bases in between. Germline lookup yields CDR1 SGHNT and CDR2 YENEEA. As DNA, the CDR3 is TGTGCCAGCAGCTTAGTAGGGGGAACAGATACGCAGTATTTT. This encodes CASSLVGGTDTQYF.

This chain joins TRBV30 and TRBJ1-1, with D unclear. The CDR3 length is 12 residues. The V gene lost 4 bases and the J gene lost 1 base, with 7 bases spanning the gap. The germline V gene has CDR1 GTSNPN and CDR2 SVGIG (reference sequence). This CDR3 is CAWKRGNTEAFF. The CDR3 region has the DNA TGTGCCTGGAAAAGAGGGAACACTGAAGCTTTCTTT.

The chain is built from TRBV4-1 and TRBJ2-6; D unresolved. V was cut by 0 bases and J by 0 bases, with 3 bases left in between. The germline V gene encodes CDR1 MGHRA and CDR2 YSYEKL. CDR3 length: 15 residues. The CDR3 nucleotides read TGCGCCAGCAGCCAAGAGTACTCTGGGGCCAACGTCCTGACTTTC. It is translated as CASSQEYSGANVLTF.

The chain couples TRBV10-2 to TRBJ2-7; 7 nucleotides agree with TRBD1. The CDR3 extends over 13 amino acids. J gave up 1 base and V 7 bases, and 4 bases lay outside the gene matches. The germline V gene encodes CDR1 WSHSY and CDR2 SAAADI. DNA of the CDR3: TGCGCCAGCATAGGGACAGAATCCTACGAGCAGTACTTC. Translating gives CASIGTESYEQYF.

Here the CDR3 DNA reads TGTGCCAGCAGCCCTGAGGGCAATAAATACAATGAGCAGTTCTTC. Amino acids: CASSPEGNKYNEQFF. The genes are TRBV9 and TRBJ2-1; tentatively, D is TRBD2 (5 bases). CDR3 length equals 15 residues. From germline, CDR1 is SGDLS and CDR2 YYNGEE. Trimming removed 4 bases at V and 4 bases at J, with 15 bases between.

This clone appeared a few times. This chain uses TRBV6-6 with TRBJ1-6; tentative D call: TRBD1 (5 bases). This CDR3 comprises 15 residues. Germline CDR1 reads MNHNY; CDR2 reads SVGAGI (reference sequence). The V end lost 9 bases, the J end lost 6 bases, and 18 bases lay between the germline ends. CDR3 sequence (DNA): TGTGCCAGTAGACACGACAGCGACGCTAATTCACCCCTCCACTTT. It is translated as CASRHDSDANSPLHF.

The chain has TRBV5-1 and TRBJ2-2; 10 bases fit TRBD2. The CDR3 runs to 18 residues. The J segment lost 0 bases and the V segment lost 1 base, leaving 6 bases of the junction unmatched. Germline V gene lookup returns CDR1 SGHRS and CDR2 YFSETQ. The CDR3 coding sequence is TGCGCCAGCAGCTTGACCCCTCTAGCGGGAGCGAACACCGGGGAGCTGTTTTTT. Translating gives CASSLTPLAGANTGELFF.

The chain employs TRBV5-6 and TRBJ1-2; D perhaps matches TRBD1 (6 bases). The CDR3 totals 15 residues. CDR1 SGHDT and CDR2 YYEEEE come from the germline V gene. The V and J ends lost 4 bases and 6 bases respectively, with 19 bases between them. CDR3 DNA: TGTGCCAGCAGCCCTAGACAGGTGGGATTAAATGGCTACACCTTC. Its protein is CASSPRQVGLNGYTF.

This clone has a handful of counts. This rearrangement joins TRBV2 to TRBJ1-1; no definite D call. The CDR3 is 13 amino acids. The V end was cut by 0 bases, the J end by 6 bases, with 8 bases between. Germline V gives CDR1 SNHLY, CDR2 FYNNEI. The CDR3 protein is CASSEAWLSEAFF. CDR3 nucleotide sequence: TGTGCCAGCAGTGAAGCGTGGCTCTCTGAAGCTTTCTTT.

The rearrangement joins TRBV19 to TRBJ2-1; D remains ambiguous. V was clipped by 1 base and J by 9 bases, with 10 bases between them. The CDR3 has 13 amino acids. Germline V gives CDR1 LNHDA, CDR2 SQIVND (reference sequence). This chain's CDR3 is CASSIGGLGEQFF. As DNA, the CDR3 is TGTGCCAGTAGTATAGGTGGGCTGGGTGAGCAGTTCTTC. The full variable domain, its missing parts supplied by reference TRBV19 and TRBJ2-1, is DGGITQSPKYLFRKEGQNVTLSCEQNLNHDAMYWYRQDPGQGLRLIYYSQIVNDFQKGDIAEGYSVSREKKESFPLTVTSAQKNPTAFYLCASSIGGLGEQFFGPGTRLTVL.